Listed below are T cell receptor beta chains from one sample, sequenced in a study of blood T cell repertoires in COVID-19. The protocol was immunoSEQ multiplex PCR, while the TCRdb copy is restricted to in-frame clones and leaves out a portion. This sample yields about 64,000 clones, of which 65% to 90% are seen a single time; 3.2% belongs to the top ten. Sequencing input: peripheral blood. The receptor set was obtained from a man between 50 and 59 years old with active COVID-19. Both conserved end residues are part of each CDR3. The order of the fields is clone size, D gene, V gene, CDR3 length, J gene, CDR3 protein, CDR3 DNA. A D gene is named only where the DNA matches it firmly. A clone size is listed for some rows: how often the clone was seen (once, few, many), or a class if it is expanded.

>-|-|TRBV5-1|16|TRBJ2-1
CASSLGSTYSYNEQFF
TGCGCCAGCAGCTTGGGATCGACATACTCCTACAATGAGCAGTTCTTC
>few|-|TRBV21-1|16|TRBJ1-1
CASSAPEGAMNTEAFF
TGTGCCAGCAGCGCCCCCGAGGGGGCCATGAACACTGAAGCTTTCTTT
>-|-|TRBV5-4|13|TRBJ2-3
CASSQDSTDTQYF
TGTGCCAGCAGCCAGGATAGCACAGATACGCAGTATTTT
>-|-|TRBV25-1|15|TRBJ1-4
CASSPSEGMGEKLFF
TGTGCCAGCAGCCCATCGGAGGGAATGGGCGAAAAACTGTTTTTT
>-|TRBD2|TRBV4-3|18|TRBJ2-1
CASSRTSGRAEGYNEQFF
TGCGCCAGCAGCCGGACTAGCGGGAGGGCTGAGGGTTACAATGAGCAGTTCTTC
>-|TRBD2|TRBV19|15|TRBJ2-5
CASSIGGGGLETQYF
TGTGCCAGTAGTATAGGGGGGGGAGGATTGGAGACCCAGTACTTC
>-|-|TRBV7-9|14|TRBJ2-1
CASSPKGRFNEQFF
TGTGCCAGCAGCCCCAAGGGGCGGTTTAATGAGCAGTTCTTC
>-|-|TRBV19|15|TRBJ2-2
CASSPVEGGTGELFF
TGTGCCAGTAGTCCCGTTGAGGGTGGGACCGGGGAGCTGTTTTTT
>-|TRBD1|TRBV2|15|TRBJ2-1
CASTPGDRAYNEQFF
TGTGCCAGCACCCCTGGGGACAGGGCCTACAATGAGCAGTTCTTC
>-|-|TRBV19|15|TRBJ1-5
CASSSGGGFAQPQHF
TGTGCCAGTAGCTCCGGGGGGGGCTTCGCTCAGCCCCAGCATTTT
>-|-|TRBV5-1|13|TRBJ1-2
CASRRGDRGGYTF
TGCGCCAGCAGGCGAGGTGACCGGGGGGGCTACACCTTC
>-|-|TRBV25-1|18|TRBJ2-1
CASSDNQGLVGRYNEQFF
TGTGCCAGCAGTGATAATCAGGGCCTCGTCGGACGGTACAATGAGCAGTTCTTC
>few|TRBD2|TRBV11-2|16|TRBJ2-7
CASSRLPGLASYEQYF
TGTGCCAGCAGCCGTCTACCGGGACTAGCATCCTACGAGCAGTACTTC
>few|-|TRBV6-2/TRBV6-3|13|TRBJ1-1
CASSYPAGGEAFF
TGTGCCAGCAGTTATCCAGCCGGCGGGGAGGCTTTCTTT
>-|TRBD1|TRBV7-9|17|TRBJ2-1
CASSLPLGQGQFDEQFF
TGTGCCAGCAGTCTTCCCTTGGGACAGGGACAGTTCGATGAGCAGTTCTTC
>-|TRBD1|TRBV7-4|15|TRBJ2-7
CASVCSQGATYEQYF
TGTGCCAGCGTTTGTTCCCAGGGGGCCACCTACGAGCAGTACTTC
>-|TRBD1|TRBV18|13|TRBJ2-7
CASSLGQVEEQYF
TGTGCCAGCTCATTAGGACAGGTCGAGGAGCAGTACTTC
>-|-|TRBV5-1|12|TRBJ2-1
CASSLERERQFF
TGCGCCAGCAGCTTGGAACGGGAGAGGCAGTTCTTC
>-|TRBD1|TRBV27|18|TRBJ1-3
CASSRRVGQGSSGNTIYF
TGTGCCAGCAGTCGCCGGGTGGGACAGGGGAGCTCTGGAAACACCATATATTTT
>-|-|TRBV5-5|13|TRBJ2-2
CASSFLRSGELFF
TGTGCCAGCAGCTTCTTGCGGTCCGGGGAGCTGTTTTTT
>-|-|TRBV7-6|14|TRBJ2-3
CASSLSPGSNTQYF
TGTGCCAGCAGCTTATCTCCGGGAAGCAATACGCAGTATTTT
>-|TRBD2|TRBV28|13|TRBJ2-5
CASRSKGGETQYF
TGTGCCAGCAGGAGTAAGGGAGGGGAGACCCAGTACTTC
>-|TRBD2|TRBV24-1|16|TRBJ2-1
CATSDPAGGSYNEQFF
TGTGCCACCAGTGATCCTGCGGGGGGTTCCTACAATGAGCAGTTCTTC
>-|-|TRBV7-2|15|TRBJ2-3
CASSLARGSTDTQYF
TGTGCCAGCAGCCTCGCAAGGGGCAGCACAGATACGCAGTATTTT
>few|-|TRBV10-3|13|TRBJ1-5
CASHRVLDQPQHF
TGTGCCTCCCACAGGGTCTTAGATCAGCCCCAGCATTTT
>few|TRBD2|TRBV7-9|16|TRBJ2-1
CASSGTLAGGYNEQFF
TGTGCCAGCAGCGGGACCTTAGCGGGCGGGTACAATGAGCAGTTCTTC
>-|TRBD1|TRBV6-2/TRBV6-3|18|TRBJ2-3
CASSYREDRAVATDTQYF
TGTGCCAGCAGTTACCGCGAGGACAGGGCCGTAGCGACAGATACGCAGTATTTT
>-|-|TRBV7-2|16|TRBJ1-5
CASSHRDTLGNQPQHF
TGTGCCAGCAGCCATAGGGACACCTTGGGCAATCAGCCCCAGCATTTT
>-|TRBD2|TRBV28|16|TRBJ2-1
CASSSRTSGRYNEQFF
TGTGCCAGCAGTTCCAGGACTAGCGGGAGATACAATGAGCAGTTCTTC
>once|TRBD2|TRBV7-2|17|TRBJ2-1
CASSLGTGLAEGGEQFF
TGTGCCAGCAGCTTGGGGACTGGACTAGCGGAGGGGGGTGAGCAGTTCTTC
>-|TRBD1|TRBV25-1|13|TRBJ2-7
CASAGQGNYEQYF
TGTGCCAGTGCGGGACAGGGAAATTACGAGCAGTACTTC
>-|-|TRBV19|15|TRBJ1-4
CASSPTAGKKEKLFF
TGTGCCAGTAGCCCCACGGCAGGGAAGAAAGAAAAACTGTTTTTT
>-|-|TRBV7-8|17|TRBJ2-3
CASSLVRVPTRRDTQYF
TGTGCCAGCAGCTTAGTGAGGGTCCCCACTCGAAGAGATACGCAGTATTTT
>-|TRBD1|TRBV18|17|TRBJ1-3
CASSRGTGGFPGNTIYF
TGTGCCAGCTCACGCGGGACAGGGGGCTTCCCTGGAAACACCATATATTTT
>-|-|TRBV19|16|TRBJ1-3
CASIRQGPAAGNTIYF
TGTGCCAGTATTCGGCAGGGGCCTGCCGCTGGAAACACCATATATTTT
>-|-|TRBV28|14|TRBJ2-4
CASSFTAGSNIQYF
TGTGCCAGCAGTTTCACGGCAGGGTCTAACATTCAGTACTTC
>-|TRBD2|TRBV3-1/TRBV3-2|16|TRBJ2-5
CASTLGLAGEGETQYF
TGTGCCAGCACCCTGGGACTAGCGGGAGAGGGAGAGACCCAGTACTTC
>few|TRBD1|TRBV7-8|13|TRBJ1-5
CASSHDRGQPQHF
TGTGCCAGCAGCCACGACAGGGGTCAGCCCCAGCATTTT
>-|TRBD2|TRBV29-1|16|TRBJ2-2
CSPGTSGGAFTGELFF
TGTAGCCCCGGGACTAGCGGGGGGGCGTTCACCGGGGAGCTGTTTTTT
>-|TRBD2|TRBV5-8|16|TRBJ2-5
CASSLGGRGGRETQYF
TGTGCCAGCAGCTTGGGGGGACGGGGGGGCCGCGAGACCCAGTACTTC
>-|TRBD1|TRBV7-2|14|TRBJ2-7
CASSLAGGRYEQYF
TGTGCCAGCAGCTTAGCAGGGGGCCGCTACGAGCAGTACTTC
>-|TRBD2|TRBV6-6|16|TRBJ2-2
CASSFSGRENTGELFF
TGTGCCAGCAGTTTCAGCGGGAGGGAGAACACCGGGGAGCTGTTTTTT
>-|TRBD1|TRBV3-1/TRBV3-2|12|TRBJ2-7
CASSQGTGAQYF
TGTGCCAGCAGCCAAGGGACAGGGGCGCAGTACTTC
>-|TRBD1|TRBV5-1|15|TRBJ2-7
CASSPGGTGSYEQYF
TGCGCCAGCAGCCCCGGTGGGACAGGGAGCTACGAGCAGTACTTC
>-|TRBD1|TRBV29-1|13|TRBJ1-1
CSVGPEDRDEAFF
TGCAGCGTCGGACCCGAGGACAGGGATGAAGCTTTCTTT
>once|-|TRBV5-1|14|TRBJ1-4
CASSLRQGNEKLFF
TGCGCCAGCAGCTTAAGGCAGGGTAATGAAAAACTGTTTTTT
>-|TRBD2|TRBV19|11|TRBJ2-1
CASGRVNEQFF
TGTGCCAGTGGGAGGGTTAATGAGCAGTTCTTC